This TCR beta chain stems from a study of response to subunit inactivated influenza vaccine. TCRdb processed the RT-PCR reads anew with MiXCR; each CDR3 protein has one entry. The sample contains approximately 730,000 distinct CDR3 sequences, about 14% of which appear only once. The trim removed 6 bases at V and 8 bases at J, leaving 2 bases unmatched. The germline V gene encodes CDR1 SNHLY and CDR2 FYNNEI. The CDR3 has 14 amino acids. Study outcomes and limitations: Authors suggested each seasonal flu vaccination may recruit only limited numbers of new T cells.

Of note for this clonotype: Its antigen is still unknown.

Sample: PBMCs from blood, taken 14 to 15 days before vaccination. The sequence was collected from a man between 45 and 60 years old who received an inactivated influenza vaccine. V and J are TRBV2 and TRBJ2-3, with 16 bases matching TRBD2. CDR3 bases: TGTGCCAGCAGGGGACTAGCGGGAGGGTCTACGCAGTATTTT. It encodes CASRGLAGGSTQYF.